The 4 T cell receptor beta chains below were found in one sample sequenced in a study of T cells in women clearing cervical HPV infection. The protocol was immunoSEQ multiplex PCR, while the TCRdb copy is restricted to in-frame clones and leaves out a portion. The sample features approximately 21,000 clones, with less than 30% in its top ten. Sequenced sample: blood buffy coat. Every receptor here comes from a woman aged 18-70 years with a cervical HPV16 infection that either progressed to CIN3+ or cleared (not recorded which).

Remarks on this clone: The CDR3 extends 3 residues past the end of the read, so its final part is completed from the germline J gene. The rearrangement links TRBV7-9 to TRBJ2-5; D unresolved. This CDR3 spans 13 amino acids. Trimming took 6 bases from V and 3 from J, leaving 11 bases between them. Germline loops: CDR1 SEHNR, CDR2 FQNEAQ (reference sequence). The CDR3 loop reads CASRINLKETQYF. The part of the CDR3 DNA that was read is TGTGCCAGCAGAATCAACCTAAAAGAGACC.

As for this clone: The read ends 3 residues early relative to the CDR3; the germline J gene fills the gap. This chain uses TRBV14 with TRBJ2-1; a weak D match, TRBD2 (5 bases). Trimming removed 0 bases at V and 2 bases at J, with 11 bases between. Germline CDR1 and CDR2: SGHDN and FVKESK. The CDR3 totals 16 residues. The CDR3 DNA, read in part, is TGTGCCAGCAGCCAAGATTCGGGGTCCGCCTACAATGAG. It yields the protein CASSQDSGSAYNE. The full CDR3 is CASSQDSGSAYNEQFF.

A remark on this clone: The read terminates 3 residues ahead of where the CDR3 ends, so the germline J gene completes it. V gene TRBV29-1 combines with J gene TRBJ1-2, with 7 positions matching TRBD1. The J segment lost 7 bases and the V segment lost 6 bases, leaving 17 bases of the junction unmatched. The CDR3 is 15 amino acids. Germline CDR1 reads SQVTM; CDR2 reads ANQGSEA. Here the CDR3 reads CSVGGTGVSFSGYTF. CDR3 bases read: TGCAGCGTAGGGGGCACAGGAGTTAGTTTTTCTGGC. The complete variable domain, with remaining parts taken from reference TRBV29-1 and TRBJ1-2, reads SAVISQKPSRDICQRGTSLTIQCQVDSQVTMMFWYRQQPGQSLTLIATANQGSEATYESGFVIDKFPISRPNLTFSTLTVSNMSPEDSSIYLCSVGGTGVSFSGYTFGSGTRLTVV.

The CDR3 sequence is CASPRGLLDEQFF. CDR3 bases read: TGTGCCAGCCCACGGGGACTACTGGATGAG. This chain links TRBV7-9 with TRBJ2-1; 7 bases align to TRBD2. The missing CDR3 end, 3 residues past where the read stops, is filled in from the germline J gene. The CDR3 extends over 13 amino acids. CDR1 and CDR2 (germline): SEHNR, FQNEAQ (reference sequence). V lost 8 bases to trimming and J lost 8 bases; unmatched junction nucleotides: 9.